This T cell receptor beta chain was retrieved from a study of human T cells and chemical hapten exposure. Across the whole study: It was small differences in pooled library volume that mainly caused per-sample TCR yields to vary.

This clonotype was observed a few times. Its antigen is not known. TCRdb reprocessed the RACE reads via MiXCR and lists one record per CDR3 protein. The sample includes about 130,000 distinct CDR3 sequences, approximately 9.1% of them seen just once. CDR1 is SEHNR, CDR2 FQNEAQ, per germline (reference sequence). The CDR3 is made up of 16 amino acids. V dropped 4 bases and J dropped 5 bases, with 21 bases sitting between them. Documented time point: healthy volunteer bleed at 2 weeks. Total RNA was extracted from unfractionated whole blood. General study findings and limits: TCRs above 1 in 1000 frequency stayed constant with DPC sensitization.

The receptor was isolated from a male donor in good health. Some clones in this sample may be carry-over from other donors' samples. The rearrangement links TRBV7-9 to TRBJ2-7; D tentatively reads TRBD1 or TRBD2 (5 bases each). The sequenced sample was whole blood. The chain's CDR3 is CASSSPQSSGSHEQYF. The CDR3 DNA reads TGTGCCAGCAGCTCCCCTCAGAGTTCAGGGAGCCACGAGCAGTACTTC.